The 12 T cell receptor beta chains in this list originate from one sample, sequenced in a study of shared clonotypes between healthy human individuals. Produced via immunoSEQ multiplex PCR; TCRdb's table is partial and in-frame only. The sample consists of about 560,000 clones, roughly 79% of them appearing once. The specimen sequenced was PBMCs. These TCRs come from a woman between 35 and 50 years old in good health. Some clones in this sample may be carry-over from other donors' samples.

The chain is built from TRBV7-3 and TRBJ2-3; D gene ambiguous. Germline V gives CDR1 SGHTA, CDR2 FQGTGA. The V and J ends lost 2 bases and 0 bases respectively, with 15 bases between them. CDR3 length: 17 amino acids. DNA for the CDR3: TGTGCCAGCAGCTTACCCCGCGACTCGGATAGCACAGATACGCAGTATTTT. Translating gives CASSLPRDSDSTDTQYF.

This clone appeared once. This chain connects TRBV27 to TRBJ1-4, with TRBD1 matching over 8 bases. CDR3 length equals 16 residues. V lost 4 bases to trimming and J lost 0 bases; unmatched junction nucleotides: 4. Germline-derived CDR1 and CDR2 are MNHEY and SMNVEV (reference sequence). CDR3 sequence (DNA): TGTGCCAGCAGTTCTAAACAGGGGGCAACTAATGAAAAACTGTTTTTT. This sequence encodes CASSSKQGATNEKLFF.

The CDR3 sequence: CARPGKSANIQYF. The CDR3 bases are TGCGCCAGACCAGGGAAGAGTGCAAACATTCAGTACTTC. The rearrangement links TRBV10-1 to TRBJ2-4, with a possible D match to TRBD1 (5 bases). V gave up 9 bases and J gave up 6 bases, with 15 bases separating them. The CDR3 extends over 13 amino acids. Per the germline V gene, CDR1 is WNHNN and CDR2 is SYGVQD (reference sequence).

J is TRBJ1-5 and V is TRBV12-1; whether TRBD1, the table's D call, matches the DNA was not checked. TRBV12-1 is given as a pseudogene. This CDR3 region has 12 residues. DNA of the CDR3: TGTGCCAGCAAACAGGGAAGTCAGCCCCAGCATTTT. Translating gives CASKQGSQPQHF.

The chain has TRBV27 and TRBJ1-4; a weak D match, TRBD1 (5 bases). The CDR3 extends over 14 amino acids. V lost 3 bases and J 8 bases, leaving 13 bases between the germline ends. Germline-derived CDR1 and CDR2 are MNHEY and SMNVEV (reference sequence). CDR3 sequence reads: CASSFAGREEKLFF. CDR3 in DNA: TGTGCCAGCAGTTTCGCGGGGCGGGAGGAAAAACTGTTTTTT.

This rearrangement joins TRBV27 to TRBJ1-1; TRBD1 agrees at 11 bases. The CDR3 runs 14 residues. CDR1 and CDR2 from the germline V gene are MNHEY and SMNVEV (reference sequence). The J segment lost 4 bases and the V segment lost 4 bases, leaving 2 bases of the junction unmatched. The CDR3 reads CASSWDRGSTEAFF. The CDR3, as DNA: TGTGCCAGCAGTTGGGACAGGGGGTCCACTGAAGCTTTCTTT.

This chain uses TRBV4-2 with TRBJ2-1; 7 nucleotides agree with TRBD1. The V and J ends lost 0 bases and 0 bases, in that order; junction bases with no gene match: 5. The CDR3 is 17 amino acids. Germline V lookup: CDR1 LGHNA, CDR2 YNFKEQ. DNA for the CDR3: TGTGCCAGCAGCCAAGAGCCGGACAGGAGCTCCTACAATGAGCAGTTCTTC. Protein sequence: CASSQEPDRSSYNEQFF.

The rearrangement joins TRBV29-1 to TRBJ1-1, with a tentative D call TRBD1 (5 bases). In germline, CDR1 is SQVTM, CDR2 ANQGSEA. The V gene lost 0 bases and the J gene lost 6 bases, with 14 bases spanning the gap. The CDR3 is made up of 14 amino acids. CDR3 amino acids: CSVEDRDRTAEAFF. The DNA for the CDR3 is TGCAGCGTTGAAGACCGAGACAGAACCGCTGAAGCTTTCTTT.

The V call is TRBV2, the J call TRBJ1-2, with 9 nucleotides matching TRBD1. This CDR3 is 15 amino acids long. Germline loops: CDR1 SNHLY, CDR2 FYNNEI. V lost 11 bases and J lost 0; bases outside the gene matches: 10. The CDR3 region has the DNA TGTGCCGGATTGCCGGGACAGGGTTCTAACTATGGCTACACCTTC. Its protein product is CAGLPGQGSNYGYTF.

This clone was detected only a few times. Other DNA sequences from this sample encode an identical CDR3 as well. This chain links TRBV6-5 with TRBJ2-1, with D uncertain. The CDR3 contains 14 residues. V was shortened by 0 bases and J by 4 bases, with 7 bases between the two germline ends. Germline V gives CDR1 MNHEY, CDR2 SVGAGI. CDR3 bases: TGTGCCAGCAGTTACTCGGGTGGATACAATGAGCAGTTCTTC. The encoded protein is CASSYSGGYNEQFF.

On this clone: Other DNA sequences in this sample translate to the same CDR3. The rearrangement joins TRBV29-1 to TRBJ1-3; 8 nucleotides line up with TRBD1. The trim removed 4 bases at V and 7 bases at J, leaving 0 bases unmatched. CDR3 size: 11 residues. Germline values: CDR1 SQVTM, CDR2 ANQGSEA. The CDR3 protein is CSVGTGNTIYF. The DNA for the CDR3 is TGCAGCGTTGGGACAGGGAACACCATATATTTT.

The V call is TRBV5-4, the J call TRBJ2-7; 8 bases map to TRBD2. CDR1 is SGHNT, CDR2 YYREEE, per germline (reference sequence). V lost 4 bases and J lost 0; bases outside the gene matches: 3. The CDR3 spans 14 residues. The CDR3 bases are TGTGCCAGCAGCCCGGGACTAGACTCCTACGAGCAGTACTTC. Translated, it gives CASSPGLDSYEQYF.